These 24 T cell receptor beta chains came from one sample sequenced in a study of CD8 T cells in ankylosing spondylitis. TCRdb ran MiXCR on the 5' RACE reads and lists one entry per CDR3 protein. The profile shows roughly 350,000 distinct CDR3 sequences, less than 10% of them singletons. Findings of the study overall: A TCR beta motif made of eight highly homologous variants seemed typical of ankylosing spondylitis blood.

Their antigens are not known. Sequenced material: blood, either unsorted or a sorted T cell fraction (not recorded which). Receptor source: a male donor with ankylosing spondylitis.

The genes are TRBV25-1 and TRBJ2-5; D remains ambiguous. V was cut by 6 bases and J by 0 bases, with 5 bases left in between. Germline V gives CDR1 MGHDK, CDR2 SYGVNS. This CDR3 has 12 amino acids. The CDR3 sequence: CASRQDQETQYF. In DNA, the CDR3 is TGTGCCAGCAGGCAGGACCAAGAGACCCAGTACTTC. The full variable domain, rest sourced from reference TRBV25-1 and TRBJ2-5, is EADIYQTPRYLVIGTGKKITLECSQTMGHDKMYWYQQDPGMELHLIHYSYGVNSTEKGDLSSESTVSRIRTEHFPLTLESARPSHTSQYLCASRQDQETQYFGPGTRLLVL.

J is TRBJ1-1 and V is TRBV7-2, with D possibly matching TRBD1 (5 bases). The CDR3 is made up of 14 amino acids. V dropped 1 base and J dropped 5 bases, with 11 bases sitting between them. Germline CDR1 reads SGHTA; CDR2 reads FQGNSA. CDR3 bases: TGTGCCAGCAGCTTAGGGGGGGTGTGGACTGAAGCTTTCTTT. Its translation is CASSLGGVWTEAFF.

Many counts were recorded for this clonotype. V usage is TRBV5-1 and J usage is TRBJ2-6; D unresolved. This CDR3 comprises 15 residues. The V gene's germline CDR1 is SGHRS and CDR2 YFSETQ. The V end was cut by 3 bases, the J end by 1 base, with 8 bases between. The CDR3: CASSSWVSGANVLTF. The CDR3 region has the DNA TGCGCCAGCAGCTCCTGGGTGTCTGGGGCCAACGTCCTGACTTTC. Full variable domain (outside the CDR3, taken from reference TRBV5-1 and TRBJ2-6): KAGVTQTPRYLIKTRGQQVTLSCSPISGHRSVSWYQQTPGQGLQFLFEYFSETQRNKGNFPGRFSGRQFSNSRSEMNVSTLELGDSALYLCASSSWVSGANVLTFGAGSRLTVL.

The V and J genes are TRBV14 and TRBJ2-7, with TRBD2 as a possible D gene (6 bases). Trimming cost V 1 base and J 5 bases, with 18 bases left between them. CDR1 is SGHDN, CDR2 FVKESK, per germline. The CDR3 loop spans 16 amino acids. CDR3 DNA sequence: TGTGCCAGCAGCCAAGGTGCGACTAGTCTCACCCACGAGCAGTACTTC. It codes for CASSQGATSLTHEQYF.

This clonotype has a handful of counts. This sequence joins TRBV7-2 and TRBJ2-3; D gene uncertain. The CDR3 consists of 15 residues. Germline CDR1 reads SGHTA; CDR2 reads FQGNSA. With 1 base removed from V and 2 bases from J, the gap between germline ends came to 10 bases. CDR3 sequence: CASSLESKVTDTQYF. The CDR3 DNA reads TGTGCCAGCAGCTTAGAGTCGAAGGTCACAGATACGCAGTATTTT.

The V and J genes are TRBV25-1 and TRBJ2-1; a possible D gene is TRBD2 (6 bases). Trimming removed 3 bases from V and 7 bases from J, with 10 bases in between. CDR1 and CDR2 from the germline V gene are MGHDK and SYGVNS. The CDR3 contains 13 residues. Here the CDR3 DNA reads TGTGCCAGCAGTGACAATCTAGCGAATGAGCAGTTCTTC. It translates to CASSDNLANEQFF. The full variable domain, its missing parts supplied by reference TRBV25-1 and TRBJ2-1, is EADIYQTPRYLVIGTGKKITLECSQTMGHDKMYWYQQDPGMELHLIHYSYGVNSTEKGDLSSESTVSRIRTEHFPLTLESARPSHTSQYLCASSDNLANEQFFGPGTRLTVL.

This chain joins TRBV5-5 and TRBJ2-2, with D unclear. Per the germline V gene, CDR1 is SGHKS and CDR2 is YYEKEE (reference sequence). Trimming shortened V by 1 base and J by 1 base, and 8 bases separated the two germline ends. The CDR3 has 15 residues. This CDR3 reads CASSLLLQNTGELFF. The CDR3 DNA sequence: TGTGCCAGCAGCTTGCTCCTGCAGAACACCGGGGAGCTGTTTTTT.

The CDR3 coding sequence is TGTGCCTGGAGCGGACAGTACTATGGCTACACCTTC. Its translation is CAWSGQYYGYTF. V is TRBV30 and J is TRBJ1-2; possible D gene TRBD1, 6 bases. CDR1 and CDR2 from the germline V gene are GTSNPN and SVGIG (reference sequence). This CDR3 region has 12 residues. Trimming took 3 bases from V and 3 from J, leaving 8 bases between them.

V gene TRBV25-1 combines with J gene TRBJ2-3; D gene ambiguous. V was shortened by 4 bases and J by 3 bases, with 26 bases between the two germline ends. Germline V lookup: CDR1 MGHDK, CDR2 SYGVNS. The CDR3 covers 19 residues. The CDR3 protein is CASSGYRRYGGVHTDTQYF. CDR3 nucleotides: TGTGCCAGCAGTGGTTACCGTCGATATGGCGGAGTGCATACAGATACGCAGTATTTT.

This clonotype was seen a handful of times. The chain combines TRBV5-1 with TRBJ1-3; a weak D match, TRBD1 (5 bases). The germline V gene has CDR1 SGHRS and CDR2 YFSETQ. The CDR3 is 16 residues long. V lost 0 bases, J lost 0 bases, and 10 bases lay in between. The CDR3 nucleotides are TGCGCCAGCAGCTTGGTAACAGGTCGCTCTGGAAACACCATATATTTT. This translates into CASSLVTGRSGNTIYF.

The J gene is TRBJ2-1, the V gene TRBV30; 7 positions match TRBD2. V shed 4 bases and J 7 bases; nucleotides not matched to a gene: 13. The CDR3 covers 15 residues. CDR1 GTSNPN and CDR2 SVGIG come from the germline V gene (reference sequence). The CDR3 sequence is CAWTTLAEEWNEQFF. The CDR3 DNA follows: TGTGCCTGGACAACCCTAGCGGAGGAGTGGAATGAGCAGTTCTTC.

With respect to this clonotype: A much larger clone lies a single base off, so this may be a read error. The chain uses TRBV6-2 or TRBV6-3 and TRBJ1-4; D unclear. The CDR3 has 14 amino acids. CDR1 and CDR2 (germline): MNHEY, SVGEGT. This CDR3 reads CASRDWAANEKQFF. For the CDR3, the DNA is TGTGCCAGCAGGGACTGGGCAGCTAATGAAAAACAGTTTTTT.

This clonotype was seen more than once but under ten times. This chain links TRBV6-1 with TRBJ1-3, with 10 bases that match TRBD1. CDR1 is MNHNS and CDR2 is SASEGT in the germline V gene. V trimming: 8 bases; J trimming: 3 bases; junction bases outside the gene matches: 4. The CDR3 contains 14 residues. CDR3 amino acids: CASGTGADGNTIYF. CDR3 nucleotides: TGTGCCAGCGGGACAGGGGCCGATGGAAACACCATATATTTT.

This rearrangement joins TRBV15 to TRBJ2-2, with D unclear. CDR3 size: 17 residues. Germline values: CDR1 LNHNV, CDR2 YYDKDF (reference sequence). Trimming stripped 3 bases from V and 4 bases from J, with 18 bases between. The CDR3 DNA reads as TGTGCCACCAGCAGCCCTCATTTGGGATTGGCCACCGGGGAGCTGTTTTTT. This sequence encodes CATSSPHLGLATGELFF.

This clonotype appeared many times. The chain employs TRBV7-9 and TRBJ2-7, with TRBD2 as a possible D gene (6 bases). Germline V lookup: CDR1 SEHNR, CDR2 FQNEAQ (reference sequence). CDR3 length: 12 residues. V lost 6 bases and J lost 5, with 11 bases in between. This CDR3 is CASSHPGDEQYF. CDR3 DNA sequence: TGTGCCAGCAGTCATCCGGGGGACGAGCAGTACTTC.

This clonotype turned up a few times. This sequence joins TRBV5-1 and TRBJ1-6; D not certain. The CDR3 length is 14 residues. V gave up 0 bases and J gave up 9 bases, with 10 bases separating them. Germline V gene data show CDR1 as SGHRS and CDR2 as YFSETQ. The DNA of the CDR3 is TGCGCCAGCAGCTTGGCTGGGGAAAGTTCACCCCTCCACTTT. The encoded protein is CASSLAGESSPLHF.

V is TRBV3-1 and J is TRBJ1-2; D possibly corresponds to TRBD1 (6 bases). The CDR3 contains 15 residues. Germline V CDR1 and CDR2: LGHDT, YNNKEL (reference sequence). Trimming stripped 3 bases from V and 5 bases from J, with 16 bases between. The DNA of the CDR3 is TGTGCCAGCAGCCACGGGAGGGACATGTTGTATGGCTACACCTTC. Translated: CASSHGRDMLYGYTF.

This clonotype showed up just a few times. CDR3 bases: TGTGCCAGCAATAAATTACAGGTTAACTCCTACGAGCAGTACTTC. It translates to CASNKLQVNSYEQYF. This chain links TRBV2 with TRBJ2-7; D perhaps matches TRBD1 (5 bases). Trimming left V 7 bases short and J 0 bases short, with 16 bases between. CDR3 size: 15 residues. The germline CDR1 and CDR2 sequences are SNHLY and FYNNEI.

This chain joins TRBV7-9 and TRBJ2-5; 8 nucleotides line up with TRBD1. V lost 5 bases and J lost 4; bases outside the gene matches: 9. The CDR3 runs to 15 residues. The germline V gene encodes CDR1 SEHNR and CDR2 FQNEAQ (reference sequence). This CDR3 reads CASSQETGGPETQYF. The DNA of the CDR3 is TGTGCCAGCAGCCAAGAAACAGGGGGACCAGAGACCCAGTACTTC.

This clonotype was seen many times. The chain uses TRBV20-1 and TRBJ2-3; 7 bases match TRBD2. The CDR3 length is 13 residues. The V gene end was trimmed by 6 bases and the J gene end by 3 bases; junction bases not matched to a gene: 6. The V gene's germline CDR1 is DFQATT and CDR2 SNEGSKA (reference sequence). The CDR3 sequence: CSAPLALTDTQYF. The CDR3 nucleotides are TGCAGTGCACCACTAGCGTTGACAGATACGCAGTATTTT.

The chain uses TRBV7-8 and TRBJ2-7; D gene unclear. V shed 1 base and J shed 6 bases, with 4 bases lying between them. The CDR3 consists of 11 residues. Germline-derived CDR1 and CDR2 are SGHVS and FQNEAQ. The CDR3 protein is CASSLEFEQYF. Written as DNA, the CDR3 is TGTGCCAGCAGCTTAGAATTCGAGCAGTACTTC. Supplemented by reference TRBV7-8 and TRBJ2-7, the full variable domain reads GAGVSQSPRYKVAKRGQDVALRCDPISGHVSLFWYQQALGQGPEFLTYFQNEAQLDKSGLPSDRFFAERPEGSVSTLKIQRTQQEDSAVYLCASSLEFEQYFGPGTRLTVT.

This clonotype was counted only a few times. The chain carries TRBV7-9 and TRBJ2-5; the D is unclear. Germline V CDR1 and CDR2: SEHNR, FQNEAQ (reference sequence). The CDR3 totals 14 residues. Trimming left V 5 bases short and J 0 bases short, with 10 bases between. In DNA, the CDR3 is TGTGCCAGCAGCCTTGGCATGGACCAAGAGACCCAGTACTTC. Translating gives CASSLGMDQETQYF. Supplemented by reference TRBV7-9 and TRBJ2-5, the full variable domain reads DTGVSQNPRHKITKRGQNVTFRCDPISEHNRLYWYRQTLGQGPEFLTYFQNEAQLEKSRLLSDRFSAERPKGSFSTLEIQRTEQGDSAMYLCASSLGMDQETQYFGPGTRLLVL.

Only a few counts were recorded for this clonotype. The chain has TRBV21-1 and TRBJ2-5; whether TRBD1, the table's D call, matches the DNA was not checked. TRBV21-1 is a pseudogene locus. This CDR3 region has 15 residues. The chain's CDR3 is CASTFCHDNQETQYF. DNA for the CDR3: TGTGCCAGCACATTCTGTCACGACAATCAAGAGACCCAGTACTTC.

There are a few counts of this clonotype. The rearrangement links TRBV24-1 to TRBJ2-7; D possibly corresponds to TRBD2 (7 bases). Trimming removed 1 base from V and 4 bases from J, with 16 bases in between. Per the germline V gene, CDR1 is KGHDR and CDR2 is SFDVKD. This CDR3 is built from 16 residues. CDR3 bases: TGTGCCACCAGTGATTTCTCCCGCGGGGGCCAGTACGAGCAGTACTTC. Protein sequence: CATSDFSRGGQYEQYF.